The T cell receptor (beta chain) described here comes from a study of T-cell memory formation after mild COVID-19. At the level of the study: Clustering of TCRs was largely donor specific. Notes on the study in general: Pre-infection memory already had some responding clones, implying cross-reactive memory joined. Second-wave clones peaking on day 37 lacked confirmed SARS-CoV-2 specificity. Balance between CD4 and CD8 was seen in clones contracting day 15 to 85, and a CD4+ lean was seen in later expanders.

From the 5' RACE reads, TCRdb called clonotypes with MiXCR, one entry per CDR3 protein. The sample shows a few hundred thousand distinct CDR3 sequences, 25% to 30% of them seen only once. Germline V lookup: CDR1 MNHEY, CDR2 SVGAGI. The CDR3 has 16 residues. V lost 0 bases and J lost 6; bases outside the gene matches: 5. For this clonotype: The antigen is undetermined.

This receptor was taken from an adult woman who had mild COVID-19 (a few samples of this study predate the infection). Cell type and time point are not known. The chain employs TRBV6-5 and TRBJ2-1, with TRBD2 matching over 10 bases. Material for sequencing was PBMCs or a T cell subset sorted from them (not recorded which). CDR3 loop: CASSYSKTSGPNEQFF. The CDR3 DNA is TGTGCCAGCAGTTACTCGAAGACTAGCGGGCCCAATGAGCAGTTCTTC.